One TCR beta chain is described in this entry. Its antigen remains unidentified. Germline-derived CDR1 and CDR2 are SQVTM and ANQGSEA. The J segment lost 4 bases and the V segment lost 4 bases, leaving 22 bases of the junction unmatched. The CDR3 runs 18 residues. This sample was taken from a study of T cells after yellow fever vaccination. Study outcomes and limitations: Among primary-vaccination clones, most reappeared after the booster, at almost 98% for CD4 and roughly 90% for CD8.

Using its own MiXCR run on the 5' RACE reads, TCRdb lists one record per CDR3 protein. The data hold fewer than 400,000 distinct CDR3 sequences, with roughly 6.1% observed a single time. The material sequenced was PBMCs, taken 5 days after the yellow fever booster vaccination. The chain joins TRBV29-1 to TRBJ2-7; 7 bases map to TRBD2. This TCR came from a man aged 30 to 45 who received the YFV17D yellow fever vaccine. The CDR3 DNA reads as TGCAGCGTTGTAGGCGCTAGGGACCTGACTAGCCCCGGATACGAGCAGTACTTC. It yields the protein CSVVGARDLTSPGYEQYF.